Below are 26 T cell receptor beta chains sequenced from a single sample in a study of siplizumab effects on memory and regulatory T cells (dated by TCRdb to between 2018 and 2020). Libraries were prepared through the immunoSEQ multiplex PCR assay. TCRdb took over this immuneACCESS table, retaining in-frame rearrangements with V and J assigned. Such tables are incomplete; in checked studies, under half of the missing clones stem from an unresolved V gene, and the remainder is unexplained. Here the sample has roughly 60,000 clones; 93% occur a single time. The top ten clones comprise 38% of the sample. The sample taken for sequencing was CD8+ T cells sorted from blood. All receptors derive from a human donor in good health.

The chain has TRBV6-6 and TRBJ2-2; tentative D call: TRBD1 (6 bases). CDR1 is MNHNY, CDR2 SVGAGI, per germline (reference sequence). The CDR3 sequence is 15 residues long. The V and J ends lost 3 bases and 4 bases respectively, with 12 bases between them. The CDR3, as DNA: TGTGCCAGCAGTTATTCGACAGGTGGCACCGGGGAGCTGTTTTTT. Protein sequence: CASSYSTGGTGELFF.

The CDR3 DNA sequence: TGTGCCAGCAGTTTCTCCAAGGGAACCGGGGAGCTGTTTTTT. It yields the protein CASSFSKGTGELFF. The chain uses TRBV27 and TRBJ2-2; D ambiguous. V shed 3 bases and J shed 5 bases, with 10 bases lying between them. In germline, CDR1 is MNHEY, CDR2 SMNVEV (reference sequence). CDR3 length: 14 amino acids.

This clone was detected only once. The CDR3, as DNA: TGCAGCGCGACCGGGACAGGGAACATTCAGTACTTC. Its protein product is CSATGTGNIQYF. J is TRBJ2-4 and V is TRBV29-1, with 9 bases that match TRBD1. The germline gives CDR1 SQVTM, CDR2 ANQGSEA. J was trimmed by 7 bases and V by 7 bases; bases with no gene match: 5. CDR3 length: 12 residues.

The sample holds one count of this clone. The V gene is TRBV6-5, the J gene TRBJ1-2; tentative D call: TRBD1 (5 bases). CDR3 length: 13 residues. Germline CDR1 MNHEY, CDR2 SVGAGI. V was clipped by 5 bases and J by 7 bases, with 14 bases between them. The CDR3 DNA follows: TGTGCCAGCAGTCCCACGGGGCCCGGTGGCTACACCTTC. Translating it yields CASSPTGPGGYTF.

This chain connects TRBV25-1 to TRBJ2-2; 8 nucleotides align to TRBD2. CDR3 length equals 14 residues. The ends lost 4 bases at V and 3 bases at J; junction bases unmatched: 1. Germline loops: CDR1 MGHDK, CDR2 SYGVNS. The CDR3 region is CASSGREDTGELFF. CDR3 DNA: TGTGCCAGCAGTGGGCGGGAGGACACCGGGGAGCTGTTTTTT.

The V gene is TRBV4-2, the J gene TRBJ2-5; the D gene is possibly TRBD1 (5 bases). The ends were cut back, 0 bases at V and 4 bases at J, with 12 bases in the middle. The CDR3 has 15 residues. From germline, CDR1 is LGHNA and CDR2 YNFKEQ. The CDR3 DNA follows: TGTGCCAGCAGCCAAGATCGTAGGGGTTCAGAGACCCAGTACTTC. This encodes CASSQDRRGSETQYF.

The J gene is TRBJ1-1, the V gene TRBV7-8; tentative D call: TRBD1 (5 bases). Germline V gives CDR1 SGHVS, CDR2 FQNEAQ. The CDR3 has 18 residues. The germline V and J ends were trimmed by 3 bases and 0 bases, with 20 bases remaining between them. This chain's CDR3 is CASSLGGTVRFLNTEAFF. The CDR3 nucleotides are TGTGCCAGCAGCTTGGGGGGGACTGTTCGATTCTTGAACACTGAAGCTTTCTTT.

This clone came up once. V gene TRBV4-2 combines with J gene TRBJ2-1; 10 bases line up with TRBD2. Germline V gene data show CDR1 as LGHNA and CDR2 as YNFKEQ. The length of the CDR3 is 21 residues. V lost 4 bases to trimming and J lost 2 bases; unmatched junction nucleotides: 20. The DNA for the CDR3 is TGTGCCAGCAGCCTCCCAATCGGGGGGGCTAGCGGGAGAGGCCCCTACAATGAGCAGTTCTTC. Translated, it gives CASSLPIGGASGRGPYNEQFF.

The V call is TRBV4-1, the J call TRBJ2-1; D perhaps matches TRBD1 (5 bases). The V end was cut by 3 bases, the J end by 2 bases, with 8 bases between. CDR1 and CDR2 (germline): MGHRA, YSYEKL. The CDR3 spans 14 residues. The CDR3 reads CASSQDTTYNEQFF. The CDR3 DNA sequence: TGCGCCAGCAGCCAGGACACCACCTACAATGAGCAGTTCTTC.

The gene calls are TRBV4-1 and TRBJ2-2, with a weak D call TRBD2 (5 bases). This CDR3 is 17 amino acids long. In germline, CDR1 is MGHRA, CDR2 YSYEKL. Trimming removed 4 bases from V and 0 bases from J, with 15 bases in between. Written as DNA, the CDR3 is TGCGCCAGCAGCCCCCTCTCGCCGGGATCGAACACCGGGGAGCTGTTTTTT. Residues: CASSPLSPGSNTGELFF.

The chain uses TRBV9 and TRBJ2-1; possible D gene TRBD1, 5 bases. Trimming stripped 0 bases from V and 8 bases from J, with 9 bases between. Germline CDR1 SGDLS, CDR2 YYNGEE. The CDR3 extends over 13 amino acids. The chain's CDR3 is CASSVVDSDEQFF. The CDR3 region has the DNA TGTGCCAGCAGCGTAGTCGACAGTGATGAGCAGTTCTTC.

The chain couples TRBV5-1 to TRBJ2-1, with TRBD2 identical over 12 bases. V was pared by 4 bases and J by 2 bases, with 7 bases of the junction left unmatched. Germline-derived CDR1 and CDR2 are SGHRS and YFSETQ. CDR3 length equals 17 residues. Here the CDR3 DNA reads TGCGCCAGCAGCACAGGACTAGCGGGGTCAACCTACAATGAGCAGTTCTTC. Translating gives CASSTGLAGSTYNEQFF.

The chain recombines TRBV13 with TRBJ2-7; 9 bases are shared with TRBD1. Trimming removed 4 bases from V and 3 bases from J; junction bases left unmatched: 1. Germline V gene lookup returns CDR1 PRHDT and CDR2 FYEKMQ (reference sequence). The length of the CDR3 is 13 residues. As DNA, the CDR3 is TGTGCCAGCAGCTCGGGACAGGGCTACGAGCAGTACTTC. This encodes CASSSGQGYEQYF.

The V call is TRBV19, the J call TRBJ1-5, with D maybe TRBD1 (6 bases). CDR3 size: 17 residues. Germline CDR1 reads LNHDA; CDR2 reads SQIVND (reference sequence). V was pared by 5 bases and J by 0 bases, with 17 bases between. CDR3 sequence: CASSLALTGYSNQPQHF. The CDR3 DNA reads TGTGCCAGTAGTCTTGCTCTAACAGGGTATAGCAATCAGCCCCAGCATTTT.

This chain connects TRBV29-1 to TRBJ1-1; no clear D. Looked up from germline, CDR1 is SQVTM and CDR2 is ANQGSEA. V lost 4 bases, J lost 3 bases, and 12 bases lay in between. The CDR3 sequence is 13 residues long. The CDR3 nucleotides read TGCAGCGTTGCGGTGGGCGCGGACACTGAAGCTTTCTTT. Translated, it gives CSVAVGADTEAFF.

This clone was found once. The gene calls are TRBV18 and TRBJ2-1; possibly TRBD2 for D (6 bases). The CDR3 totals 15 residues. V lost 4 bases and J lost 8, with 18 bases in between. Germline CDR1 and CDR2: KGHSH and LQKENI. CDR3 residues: CASSLRRGVRDEQFF. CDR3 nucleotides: TGTGCCAGCTCACTTCGGCGGGGAGTTAGAGATGAGCAGTTCTTC.

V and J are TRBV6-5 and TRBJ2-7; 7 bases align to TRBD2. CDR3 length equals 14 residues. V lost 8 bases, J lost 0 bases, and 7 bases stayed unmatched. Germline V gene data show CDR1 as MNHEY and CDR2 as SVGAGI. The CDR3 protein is CASRLGGTSYEQYF. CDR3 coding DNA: TGTGCCAGCCGCCTGGGAGGGACCTCCTACGAGCAGTACTTC.

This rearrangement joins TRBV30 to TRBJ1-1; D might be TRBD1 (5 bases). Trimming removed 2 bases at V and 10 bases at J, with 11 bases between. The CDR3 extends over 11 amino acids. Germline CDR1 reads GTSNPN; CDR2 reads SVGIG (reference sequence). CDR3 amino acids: CAWSLSQGAFF. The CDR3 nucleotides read TGTGCCTGGAGTCTTTCGCAGGGAGCTTTCTTT.

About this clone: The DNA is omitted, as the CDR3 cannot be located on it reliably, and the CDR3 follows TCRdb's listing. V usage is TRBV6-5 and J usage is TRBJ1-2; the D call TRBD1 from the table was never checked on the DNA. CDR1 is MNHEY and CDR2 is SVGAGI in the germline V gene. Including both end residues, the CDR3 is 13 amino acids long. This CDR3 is CASSYSWAEGNTF.

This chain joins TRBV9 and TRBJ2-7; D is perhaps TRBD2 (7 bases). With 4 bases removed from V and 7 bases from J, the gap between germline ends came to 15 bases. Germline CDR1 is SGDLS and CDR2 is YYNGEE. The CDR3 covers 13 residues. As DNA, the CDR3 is TGTGCCAGCAGCCCAAAGGGGGAGGGGGAGCAGTACTTC. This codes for CASSPKGEGEQYF.

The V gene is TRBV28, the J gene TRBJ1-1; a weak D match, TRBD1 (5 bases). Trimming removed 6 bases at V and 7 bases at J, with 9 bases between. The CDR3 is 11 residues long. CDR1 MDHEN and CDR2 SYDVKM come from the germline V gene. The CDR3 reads CASRPDSEAFF. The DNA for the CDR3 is TGTGCCAGCAGGCCTGACAGTGAAGCTTTCTTT.

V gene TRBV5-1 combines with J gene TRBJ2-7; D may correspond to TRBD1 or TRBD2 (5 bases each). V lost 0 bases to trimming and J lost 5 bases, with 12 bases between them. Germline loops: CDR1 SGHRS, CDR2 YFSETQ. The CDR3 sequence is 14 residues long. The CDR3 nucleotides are TGCGCCAGCAGCTTGGAGCCAGGGCGGGACGAGCAGTACTTC. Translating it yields CASSLEPGRDEQYF.

As DNA, the CDR3 is TGTGCCAGCAGTTTCCGCAGGGAGGGCCATGGCTACACCTTC. It encodes CASSFRREGHGYTF. The chain uses TRBV27 and TRBJ1-2; the D gene is possibly TRBD1 (5 bases). CDR3 length: 14 amino acids. Trimming took off 3 bases at V and 6 bases at J, with 14 bases between the two ends. The germline V gene has CDR1 MNHEY and CDR2 SMNVEV (reference sequence).

CDR3 sequence: CASSVAGTGVNEQFF. The CDR3 DNA reads as TGTGCCAGCAGCGTAGCGGGGACAGGGGTGAATGAGCAGTTCTTC. This chain uses TRBV9 with TRBJ2-1, with TRBD1 matching 10 bases. The ends lost 0 bases at V and 7 bases at J; junction bases unmatched: 4. The CDR3 sequence is 15 residues long. Germline values: CDR1 SGDLS, CDR2 YYNGEE. The whole variable domain, remainder taken from reference TRBV9 and TRBJ2-1, is DSGVTQTPKHLITATGQRVTLRCSPRSGDLSVYWYQQSLDQGLQFLIQYYNGEERAKGNILERFSAQQFPDLHSELNLSSLELGDSALYFCASSVAGTGVNEQFFGPGTRLTVL.

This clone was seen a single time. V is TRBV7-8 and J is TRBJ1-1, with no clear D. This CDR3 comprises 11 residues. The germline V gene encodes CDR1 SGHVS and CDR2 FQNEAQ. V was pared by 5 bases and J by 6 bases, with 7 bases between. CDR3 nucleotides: TGTGCCAGCAGCGTCCGGGCTGAAGCTTTCTTT. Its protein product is CASSVRAEAFF.

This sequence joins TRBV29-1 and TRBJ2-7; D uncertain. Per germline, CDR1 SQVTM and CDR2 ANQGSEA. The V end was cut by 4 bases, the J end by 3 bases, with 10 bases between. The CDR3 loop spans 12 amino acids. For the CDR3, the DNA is TGCAGCGTTGTAGGGATCGACTACGAGCAGTACTTC. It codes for CSVVGIDYEQYF.